This note documents a single TCR beta chain sequence. CDR3 length: 13 amino acids. Trimming left V 3 bases short and J 1 base short, with 6 bases between. Germline V gene data show CDR1 as SGHTA and CDR2 as FQGNSA. The method was immunoSEQ multiplex PCR; TCRdb's version includes in-frame clones alone and lacks a portion of them. The sample contains around 68,000 clones, 90% of which appear only once. This record comes from a study of T cell changes during pregnancy in multiple sclerosis. This receptor was taken from a female donor with multiple sclerosis, enrolled in a pregnancy study. This specimen consisted of peripheral blood, obtained in the third trimester of pregnancy. The V call is TRBV7-2, the J call TRBJ1-1; D not resolved. The CDR3 is CASSFQANTEAFF. CDR3 nucleotides: TGTGCCAGCAGCTTCCAAGCGAACACTGAAGCTTTCTTT.